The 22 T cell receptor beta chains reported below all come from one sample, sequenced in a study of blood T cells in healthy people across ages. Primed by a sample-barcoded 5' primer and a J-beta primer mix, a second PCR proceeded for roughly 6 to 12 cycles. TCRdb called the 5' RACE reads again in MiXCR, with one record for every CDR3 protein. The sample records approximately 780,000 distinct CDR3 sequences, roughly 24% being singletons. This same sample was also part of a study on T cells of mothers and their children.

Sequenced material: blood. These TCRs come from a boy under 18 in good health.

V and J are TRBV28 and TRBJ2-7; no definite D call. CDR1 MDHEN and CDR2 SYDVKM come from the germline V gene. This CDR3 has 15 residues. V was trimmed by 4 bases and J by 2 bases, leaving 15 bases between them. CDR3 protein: CASSSGEPAPYEQYF. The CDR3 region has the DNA TGTGCCAGCAGTTCCGGAGAGCCAGCTCCCTACGAGCAGTACTTC.

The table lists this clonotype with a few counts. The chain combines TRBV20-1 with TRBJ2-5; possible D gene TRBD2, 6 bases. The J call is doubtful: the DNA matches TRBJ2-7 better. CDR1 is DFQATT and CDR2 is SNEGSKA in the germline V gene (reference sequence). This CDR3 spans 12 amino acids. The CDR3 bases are TGCAGTGCTTCGACGGGACTCTACGAGCAGTACTTC. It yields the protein CSASTGLYEQYF.

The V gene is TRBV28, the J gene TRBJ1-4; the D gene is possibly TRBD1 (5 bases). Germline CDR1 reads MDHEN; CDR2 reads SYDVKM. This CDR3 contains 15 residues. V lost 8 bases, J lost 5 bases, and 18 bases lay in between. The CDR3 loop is CASQGPTGQNEKLFF. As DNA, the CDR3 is TGTGCCAGCCAGGGACCGACGGGGCAAAATGAAAAACTGTTTTTT.

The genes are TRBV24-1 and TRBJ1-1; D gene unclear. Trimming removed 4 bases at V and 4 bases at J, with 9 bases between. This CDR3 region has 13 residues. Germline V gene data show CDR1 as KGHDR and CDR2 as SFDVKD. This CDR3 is CATSESDLTEAFF. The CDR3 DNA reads TGTGCCACCAGTGAGTCGGACCTCACTGAAGCTTTCTTT.

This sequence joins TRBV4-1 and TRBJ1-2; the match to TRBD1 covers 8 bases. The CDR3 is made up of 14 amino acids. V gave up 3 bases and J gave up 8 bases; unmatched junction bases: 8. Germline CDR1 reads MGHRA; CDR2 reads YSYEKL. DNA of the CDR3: TGCGCCAGCAGCCAGGGGACAGGCCCGTGGGGCTACACCTTC. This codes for CASSQGTGPWGYTF.

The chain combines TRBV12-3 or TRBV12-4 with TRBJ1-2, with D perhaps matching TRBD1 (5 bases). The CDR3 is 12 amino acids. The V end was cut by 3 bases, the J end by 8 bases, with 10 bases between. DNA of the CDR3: TGTGCCAGCAGTTTGGGGGTTGGAGGCTACACCTTC. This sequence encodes CASSLGVGGYTF.

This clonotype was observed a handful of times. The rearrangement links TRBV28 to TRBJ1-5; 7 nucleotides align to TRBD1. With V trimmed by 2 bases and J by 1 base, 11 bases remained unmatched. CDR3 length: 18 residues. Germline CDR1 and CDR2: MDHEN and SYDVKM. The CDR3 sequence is CASSLPDRDGESNQPQHF. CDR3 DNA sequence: TGTGCCAGCAGTTTACCAGACAGGGATGGCGAAAGCAATCAGCCCCAGCATTTT.

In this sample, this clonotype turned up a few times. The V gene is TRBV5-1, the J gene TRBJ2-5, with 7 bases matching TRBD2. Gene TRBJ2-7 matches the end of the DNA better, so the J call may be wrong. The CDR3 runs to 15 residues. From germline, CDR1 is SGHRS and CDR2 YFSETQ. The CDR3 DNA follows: TGCGCCACCTCTATATTGGGGGGGGGACTCTACGAGCAGTACTTC. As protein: CATSILGGGLYEQYF.

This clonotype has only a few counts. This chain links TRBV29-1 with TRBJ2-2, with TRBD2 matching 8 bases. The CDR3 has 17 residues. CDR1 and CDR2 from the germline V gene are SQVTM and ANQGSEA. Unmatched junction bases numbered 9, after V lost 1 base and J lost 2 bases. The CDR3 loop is CSVEGRRGGPNTGELFF. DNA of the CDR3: TGCAGCGTTGAAGGGCGGCGCGGGGGGCCTAACACCGGGGAGCTGTTTTTT.

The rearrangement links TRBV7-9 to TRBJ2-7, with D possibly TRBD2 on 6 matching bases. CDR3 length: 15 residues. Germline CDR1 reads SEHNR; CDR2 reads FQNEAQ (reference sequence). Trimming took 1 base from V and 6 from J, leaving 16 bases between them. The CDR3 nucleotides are TGTGCCAGCAGCTTAGACGGCGGGGTAGAGGGCGAGCAGTACTTC. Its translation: CASSLDGGVEGEQYF.

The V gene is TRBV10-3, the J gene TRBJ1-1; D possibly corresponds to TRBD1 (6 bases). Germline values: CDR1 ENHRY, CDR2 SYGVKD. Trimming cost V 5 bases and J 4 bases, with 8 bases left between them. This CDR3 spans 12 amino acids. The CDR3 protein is CAISSRGTEAFF. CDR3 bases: TGTGCCATCAGTTCCAGGGGCACTGAAGCTTTCTTT.

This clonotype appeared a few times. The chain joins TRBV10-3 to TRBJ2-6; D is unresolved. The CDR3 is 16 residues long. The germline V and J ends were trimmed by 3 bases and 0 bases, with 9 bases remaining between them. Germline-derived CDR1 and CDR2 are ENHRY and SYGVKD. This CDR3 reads CAISEFQSSGANVLTF. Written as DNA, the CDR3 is TGTGCCATCAGTGAATTCCAGAGCTCTGGGGCCAACGTCCTGACTTTC.

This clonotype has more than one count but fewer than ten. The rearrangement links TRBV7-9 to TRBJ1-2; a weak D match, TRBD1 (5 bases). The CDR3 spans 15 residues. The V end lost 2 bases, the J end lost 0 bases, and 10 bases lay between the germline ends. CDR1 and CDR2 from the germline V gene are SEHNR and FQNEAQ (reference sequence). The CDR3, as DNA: TGTGCCAGCAGCTTACTGGGGGGTTCTAACTATGGCTACACCTTC. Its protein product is CASSLLGGSNYGYTF.

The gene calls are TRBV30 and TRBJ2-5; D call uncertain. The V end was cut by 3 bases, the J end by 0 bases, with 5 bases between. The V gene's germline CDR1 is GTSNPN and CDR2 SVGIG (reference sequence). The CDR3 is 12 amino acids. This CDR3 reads CAWRRNQETQYF. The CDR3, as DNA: TGTGCCTGGAGACGAAACCAAGAGACCCAGTACTTC.

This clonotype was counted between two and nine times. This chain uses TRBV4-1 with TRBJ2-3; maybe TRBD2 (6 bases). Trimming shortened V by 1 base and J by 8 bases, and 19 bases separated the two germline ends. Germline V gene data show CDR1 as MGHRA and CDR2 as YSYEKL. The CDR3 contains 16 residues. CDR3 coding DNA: TGCGCCAGCAGCCAAGCCCGGGACTCCCAGAGTGGTACGCAGTATTTT. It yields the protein CASSQARDSQSGTQYF.

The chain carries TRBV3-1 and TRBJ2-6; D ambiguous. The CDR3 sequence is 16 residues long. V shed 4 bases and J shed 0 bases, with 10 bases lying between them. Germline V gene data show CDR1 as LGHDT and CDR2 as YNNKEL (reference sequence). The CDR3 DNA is TGTGCCAGCAGCCTATACCCTTTCTCTGGGGCCAACGTCCTGACTTTC. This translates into CASSLYPFSGANVLTF.

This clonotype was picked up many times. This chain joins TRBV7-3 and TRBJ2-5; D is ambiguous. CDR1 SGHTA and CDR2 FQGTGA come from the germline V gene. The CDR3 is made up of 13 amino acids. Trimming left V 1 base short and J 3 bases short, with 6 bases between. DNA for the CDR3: TGTGCCAGCAGCTTAAGTACCGAAGAGACCCAGTACTTC. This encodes CASSLSTEETQYF.

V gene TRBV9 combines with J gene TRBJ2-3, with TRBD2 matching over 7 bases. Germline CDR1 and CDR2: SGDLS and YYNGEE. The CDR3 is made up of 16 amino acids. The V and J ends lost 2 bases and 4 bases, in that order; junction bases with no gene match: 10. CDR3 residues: CASSVWAGGNADTQYF. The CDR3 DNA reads TGTGCCAGCAGCGTCTGGGCCGGGGGGAACGCAGATACGCAGTATTTT.

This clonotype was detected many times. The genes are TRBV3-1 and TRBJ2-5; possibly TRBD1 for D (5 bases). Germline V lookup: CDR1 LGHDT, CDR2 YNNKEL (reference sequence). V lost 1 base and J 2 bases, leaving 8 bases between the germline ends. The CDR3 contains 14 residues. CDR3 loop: CASSQGQLQETQYF. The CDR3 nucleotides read TGTGCCAGCAGCCAAGGACAGTTACAAGAGACCCAGTACTTC.

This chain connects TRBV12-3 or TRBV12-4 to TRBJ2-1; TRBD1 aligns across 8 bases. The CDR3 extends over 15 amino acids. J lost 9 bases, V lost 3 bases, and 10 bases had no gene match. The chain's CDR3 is CASSFLGRGRGEQFF. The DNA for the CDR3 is TGTGCCAGCAGTTTTCTTGGCAGGGGGCGAGGTGAGCAGTTCTTC.

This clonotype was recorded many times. This CDR3 is CSVRGGETQYF. The CDR3 DNA is TGCAGCGTCCGGGGCGGGGAGACCCAGTACTTC. The V gene is TRBV29-1, the J gene TRBJ2-5; D tentatively fits TRBD1 or TRBD2 (5 bases each). The CDR3 is 11 amino acids. Germline V gives CDR1 SQVTM, CDR2 ANQGSEA. The V end lost 6 bases, the J end lost 5 bases, and 10 bases lay between the germline ends. The whole variable domain, filled in from reference TRBV29-1 and TRBJ2-5, reads SAVISQKPSRDICQRGTSLTIQCQVDSQVTMMFWYRQQPGQSLTLIATANQGSEATYESGFVIDKFPISRPNLTFSTLTVSNMSPEDSSIYLCSVRGGETQYFGPGTRLLVL.

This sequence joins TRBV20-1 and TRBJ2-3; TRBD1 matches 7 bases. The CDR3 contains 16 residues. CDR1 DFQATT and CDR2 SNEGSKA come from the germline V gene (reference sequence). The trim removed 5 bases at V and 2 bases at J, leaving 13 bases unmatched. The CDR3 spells CSARSLGQTSTDTQYF. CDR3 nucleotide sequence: TGCAGTGCTCGTTCATTGGGACAGACTTCCACAGATACGCAGTATTTT.